The 25 T cell receptor beta chains below come from one sample, sequenced in a study of human T cells and chemical hapten exposure. Indicated time point: pre-sensitization, week 0. The sample's treatment: therapeutic diphenylcyclopropenone sensitization with weekly scalp DPC. TCRdb reanalysed the RACE reads using MiXCR and keeps one entry per CDR3 protein. Of about 380,000 distinct CDR3 sequences in the sample, 4.5% to 6% were seen once. Sequencing was performed on whole blood, taken in connection with sensitization to the hapten diphenylcyclopropenone (DPC). These receptors were taken from a woman aged 50 to 60 with alopecia areata. Some clones in this sample may be carry-over from other donors' samples.

Concerning this clonotype itself: A much larger clone is a single base away; this may be a read error. V gene TRBV6-1 combines with J gene TRBJ1-5; no clear D. This CDR3 spans 14 amino acids. Trimming pared 6 bases from V and 5 bases from J, leaving 14 bases between. CDR1 is MNHNS, CDR2 SASEGT, per germline. The CDR3 DNA sequence: TGTGCCAGCAGCGCGGGAGGGCGGGATCAGCCCCAGCATTTT. It is translated as CASSAGGRDQPQHF.

This clonotype was counted only a few times. The chain employs TRBV24-1 and TRBJ2-2, with 7 bases aligning to TRBD1. V lost 6 bases to trimming and J lost 1 base; unmatched junction nucleotides: 1. The CDR3 sequence is 14 residues long. The germline gives CDR1 KGHDR, CDR2 SFDVKD. In DNA, the CDR3 is TGTGCCACCAGTCGGACAGGGAACACCGGGGAGCTGTTTTTT. This translates into CATSRTGNTGELFF.

This clonotype was found a few times. The J gene is TRBJ2-1, the V gene TRBV16; 10 nucleotides align to TRBD2. From germline, CDR1 is KGHSY and CDR2 FQNENV. Germline trimming cut 0 bases from V and 7 bases from J; bases unmatched to any gene: 6. This CDR3 contains 16 residues. The CDR3: CASSQSPSGGANEQFF. For the CDR3, the DNA is TGTGCCAGCAGCCAATCTCCCAGCGGGGGGGCAAATGAGCAGTTCTTC.

J is TRBJ2-5 and V is TRBV7-9, with TRBD2 matching 13 bases. The junction had 10 bases not matched to a gene; V was cut back by 6 bases and J by 3 bases. The germline V gene has CDR1 SEHNR and CDR2 FQNEAQ (reference sequence). The CDR3 spans 17 residues. CDR3 protein: CASRGLAGKGEKETQYF. As DNA, the CDR3 is TGTGCCAGCAGGGGACTAGCGGGAAAGGGGGAAAAAGAGACCCAGTACTTC.

This clonotype has at least ten counts. The V and J genes are TRBV28 and TRBJ2-4; D may be TRBD1 (5 bases). The length of the CDR3 is 13 residues. From germline, CDR1 is MDHEN and CDR2 SYDVKM. With 6 bases removed from V and 8 bases from J, the gap between germline ends came to 14 bases. For the CDR3, the DNA is TGTGCCAGCAGCCGTGACAGAATCCACATTCAGTACTTC. Protein: CASSRDRIHIQYF. Full variable domain (remainder filled in from reference TRBV28 and TRBJ2-4): DVKVTQSSRYLVKRTGEKVFLECVQDMDHENMFWYRQDPGLGLRLIYFSYDVKMKEKGDIPEGYSVSREKKERFSLILESASTNQTSMYLCASSRDRIHIQYFGAGTRLSVL.

Points on this clonotype: One end of the junction fails to match germline, which may point to a read error. The chain combines TRBV7-3 with TRBJ2-5; D might be TRBD2 (5 bases). This CDR3 contains 13 residues. The V gene's germline CDR1 is SGHTA and CDR2 FQGTGA. This CDR3 is CASGLIWRETQYF. As DNA, the CDR3 is TGTGCCAGCGGCTTAATATGGAGGGAGACCCAGTACTTC.

CDR3 nucleotides: TGCAGTGCTAGAGCCTCTAGCGGGGGGGCTGTAAATGAGCAGTTCTTC. Protein sequence: CSARASSGGAVNEQFF. The V call is TRBV20-1, the J call TRBJ2-1, with 12 bases that match TRBD2. The CDR3 runs to 16 residues. V lost 1 base, J lost 7 bases, and 8 bases stayed unmatched. Germline CDR1 and CDR2: DFQATT and SNEGSKA (reference sequence).

A few counts support this clonotype. The chain has TRBV3-1 and TRBJ1-2, with 11 bases identical to TRBD1. The CDR3 loop spans 14 amino acids. The germline V gene encodes CDR1 LGHDT and CDR2 YNNKEL (reference sequence). With 8 bases clipped from V and 8 bases from J, the junction kept 10 bases outside the gene matches. The CDR3 here is CASGQGALLGGYTF. The DNA of the CDR3 is TGTGCCAGCGGACAGGGGGCGCTCCTCGGGGGCTACACCTTC.

This clonotype was found a few times. The rearrangement joins TRBV9 to TRBJ2-7; tentatively, D is TRBD1 (6 bases). Trimming cost V 4 bases and J 0 bases, with 14 bases left between them. The germline gives CDR1 SGDLS, CDR2 YYNGEE. This CDR3 is 15 amino acids long. CDR3 sequence (DNA): TGTGCCAGCAGCTCAGGACAGACGATCTCCTACGAGCAGTACTTC. Its translation is CASSSGQTISYEQYF.

The J gene is TRBJ1-1, the V gene TRBV2; D is unresolved. CDR3 length equals 13 residues. CDR1 and CDR2 from the germline V gene are SNHLY and FYNNEI. V shed 4 bases and J shed 1 base, with 7 bases lying between them. CDR3 region: CASSVTTNTEAFF. CDR3 in DNA: TGTGCCAGCAGTGTAACCACGAACACTGAAGCTTTCTTT.

This clonotype was detected a few times. CDR3 DNA: TGTGCCTGGAATCAGGGACTAGGGGAGGGCAATGAGCAGTTCTTC. Protein: CAWNQGLGEGNEQFF. The V and J genes are TRBV30 and TRBJ2-1; 8 nucleotides line up with TRBD2. The CDR3 covers 15 residues. Trimming cost V 4 bases and J 6 bases; bases outside gene matches: 11. CDR1 GTSNPN and CDR2 SVGIG come from the germline V gene (reference sequence).

This chain joins TRBV2 and TRBJ2-7, with D possibly being TRBD2 (6 bases). The CDR3 totals 13 residues. V lost 3 bases and J 13 bases, leaving 19 bases between the germline ends. Germline V gene lookup returns CDR1 SNHLY and CDR2 FYNNEI. The CDR3 here is CASSESDPGTLYF. The DNA of the CDR3 is TGTGCCAGCAGTGAGTCGGATCCTGGGACTTTATACTTC.

This clonotype has just a few counts. CDR3 sequence reads: CSVGGSGVNEQFF. CDR3 nucleotides: TGCAGCGTGGGGGGGAGCGGCGTCAATGAGCAGTTCTTC. The V and J genes are TRBV29-1 and TRBJ2-1, with 7 nucleotides matching TRBD2. In germline, CDR1 is SQVTM, CDR2 ANQGSEA. The junction had 8 bases not matched to a gene; V was cut back by 6 bases and J by 6 bases. CDR3 size: 13 residues.

This clonotype was seen at least ten times. The rearrangement joins TRBV12-3 or TRBV12-4 to TRBJ1-2, with TRBD1 identical over 7 bases. The CDR3 consists of 15 residues. The V gene end was trimmed by 5 bases and the J gene end by 1 base; junction bases not matched to a gene: 7. CDR3 region: CASSPRQGDNYGYTF. The CDR3 region has the DNA TGTGCCAGCAGTCCAAGACAGGGAGATAACTATGGCTACACCTTC.

The table lists this clonotype with a few counts. CDR3 sequence reads: CATSATGAYEQYF. CDR3 DNA sequence: TGTGCCACCAGTGCTACAGGGGCCTACGAGCAGTACTTC. This sequence joins TRBV24-1 and TRBJ2-7; 7 nucleotides agree with TRBD1. CDR3 length: 13 residues. Germline CDR1 KGHDR, CDR2 SFDVKD. Trimming at V came to 5 bases and at J to 2 bases, leaving 2 bases not matched to a gene.

In this sample, this clonotype turned up many times. This chain uses TRBV6-2 or TRBV6-3 with TRBJ2-2, with 11 bases identical to TRBD2. CDR3 length equals 18 residues. Trimming removed 5 bases from V and 0 bases from J; junction bases left unmatched: 8. Germline lookup yields CDR1 MNHEY and CDR2 SVGEGT. CDR3 in amino acids: CASSTGTSGYANTGELFF. The DNA for the CDR3 is TGTGCCAGCAGTACCGGGACTAGCGGATACGCGAACACCGGGGAGCTGTTTTTT.

This clonotype was counted many times. J is TRBJ2-5 and V is TRBV7-2; possibly TRBD2 for D (5 bases). Germline V gene sequence: CDR1 SGHTA, CDR2 FQGNSA. The CDR3 consists of 13 residues. Trimming shortened V by 5 bases and J by 5 bases, and 12 bases separated the two germline ends. CDR3 sequence: CASSPSSGETQYF. In DNA, the CDR3 is TGTGCCAGCAGCCCTTCTTCGGGGGAGACCCAGTACTTC.

This sequence joins TRBV10-2 and TRBJ2-5; 9 bases are shared with TRBD1. Per the germline V gene, CDR1 is WSHSY and CDR2 is SAAADI. The CDR3 runs 16 residues. J was trimmed by 1 base and V by 2 bases; bases with no gene match: 5. CDR3 nucleotide sequence: TGCGCCAGCAGTGAGCACAGGGGGCGACTCCAAGAGACCCAGTACTTC. It translates to CASSEHRGRLQETQYF.

This clonotype was observed many times. The chain couples TRBV7-6 to TRBJ2-1; 7 positions match TRBD2. In germline, CDR1 is SGHVS, CDR2 FNYEAQ. Trimming removed 4 bases from V and 4 bases from J; junction bases left unmatched: 1. The CDR3 covers 13 residues. For the CDR3, the DNA is TGTGCCAGCAGCTGGGGACTATACAATGAGCAGTTCTTC. It is translated as CASSWGLYNEQFF.

The chain uses TRBV29-1 and TRBJ2-1; D call uncertain. V shed 4 bases and J shed 9 bases, with 10 bases lying between them. CDR3 length equals 11 residues. The germline V gene encodes CDR1 SQVTM and CDR2 ANQGSEA. DNA of the CDR3: TGCAGCGTTGCGGAAGAGCCTGAGCAGTTCTTC. Its protein product is CSVAEEPEQFF.

Only a few counts were recorded for this clonotype. This chain uses TRBV19 with TRBJ2-1; 9 nucleotides agree with TRBD2. V lost 6 bases, J lost 4 bases, and 13 bases stayed unmatched. There are 17 residues in the CDR3. CDR1 and CDR2 from the germline V gene are LNHDA and SQIVND (reference sequence). The CDR3 sequence is CASSRDSGRTIYNEQFF. CDR3 in DNA: TGTGCCAGTAGCCGGGATAGCGGGAGAACTATTTACAATGAGCAGTTCTTC.

This clonotype turned up a few times. The V gene is TRBV5-1, the J gene TRBJ1-1; 7 nucleotides align to TRBD1. The V and J ends lost 1 base and 0 bases, in that order; junction bases with no gene match: 3. Germline V gene lookup returns CDR1 SGHRS and CDR2 YFSETQ. This CDR3 has 15 residues. The CDR3 nucleotides are TGCGCCAGCAGCTTGATAGGGGGCATGAACACTGAAGCTTTCTTT. It encodes CASSLIGGMNTEAFF.

The rearrangement joins TRBV7-8 to TRBJ1-1; D gene unclear. Trimming took 3 bases from V and 4 from J, leaving 12 bases between them. Germline loops: CDR1 SGHVS, CDR2 FQNEAQ. This CDR3 spans 14 amino acids. The CDR3 bases are TGTGCCAGCAGCTTCAACAGCCTCGGCACTGAAGCTTTCTTT. This codes for CASSFNSLGTEAFF.

This clonotype was detected a few times. V gene TRBV6-1 combines with J gene TRBJ1-1, with no clear D. Per the germline V gene, CDR1 is MNHNS and CDR2 is SASEGT. CDR3 size: 14 residues. Trimming removed 6 bases from V and 0 bases from J, with 11 bases in between. This CDR3 reads CASSEDLMNTEAFF. DNA for the CDR3: TGTGCCAGCAGCGAGGACCTTATGAACACTGAAGCTTTCTTT.

V is TRBV7-9 and J is TRBJ2-7; maybe TRBD2 (6 bases). CDR3 size: 13 residues. V was shortened by 5 bases and J by 3 bases, with 11 bases between the two germline ends. Germline lookup yields CDR1 SEHNR and CDR2 FQNEAQ (reference sequence). CDR3 nucleotide sequence: TGTGCCAGCAGCCCAGACGGGGGCTACGAGCAGTACTTC. This gives the protein CASSPDGGYEQYF. Complete variable domain (other parts from reference TRBV7-9 and TRBJ2-7): DTGVSQNPRHKITKRGQNVTFRCDPISEHNRLYWYRQTLGQGPEFLTYFQNEAQLEKSRLLSDRFSAERPKGSFSTLEIQRTEQGDSAMYLCASSPDGGYEQYFGPGTRLTVT.